Shown below are 28 T cell receptor beta chains from a single sample sequenced in a study of chemoradiotherapy in HPV16-positive cancers (dated by TCRdb to between 2020 and 2023). Libraries were prepared through the immunoSEQ multiplex PCR assay. TCRdb limited this immuneACCESS table to in-frame rearrangements with V and J called. A share of clones is missing; checked studies link under half to unresolved V genes, and the rest is unexplained. For this sample there are 9,000 to 13,000 clones; over 65% appear just once. Jointly, the top ten make up about 35% of the sample. The sample was taken from a patient who underwent chemoradiotherapy. The receptors stem from a human donor with HPV-associated anogenital cancer.

The chain carries TRBV7-9 and TRBJ1-1; a possible D gene is TRBD1 (5 bases). Germline assignment: CDR1 SEHNR and CDR2 FQNEAQ (reference sequence). CDR3 length: 13 residues. V was shortened by 1 base and J by 11 bases, with 14 bases between the two germline ends. This chain's CDR3 is CASSLGGGVGAFF. CDR3 in DNA: TGTGCCAGCAGCTTAGGGGGAGGGGTTGGTGCTTTCTTT.

This clone was seen just once. The chain links TRBV6-5 to TRBJ1-5, with D perhaps matching TRBD1 (5 bases). Trimming stripped 2 bases from V and 2 bases from J, with 10 bases between. The CDR3 loop spans 15 amino acids. Per the germline V gene, CDR1 is MNHEY and CDR2 is SVGAGI. CDR3 DNA sequence: TGTGCCAGCAGTTACGCCCGAGGGGGCAATCAGCCCCAGCATTTT. This sequence encodes CASSYARGGNQPQHF.

This chain's CDR3 is CASSGTVRPQHF. In DNA form, the CDR3 reads TGTGCCAGCAGTGGGACAGTGAGGCCCCAGCATTTT. V and J are TRBV2 and TRBJ1-5; tentatively, D is TRBD1 (6 bases). With 4 bases removed from V and 9 bases from J, the gap between germline ends came to 10 bases. CDR1 is SNHLY and CDR2 is FYNNEI in the germline V gene. The CDR3 spans 12 residues.

The V and J genes are TRBV11-3 and TRBJ2-2, with TRBD1 identical over 9 bases. CDR1 is SGHNT, CDR2 YENEEA, per germline. The CDR3 is 16 amino acids. The ends lost 1 base at V and 1 base at J; junction bases unmatched: 1. DNA of the CDR3: TGTGCCAGCAGCTTAGGGGGACAGGGGAACACCGGGGAGCTGTTTTTT. It yields the protein CASSLGGQGNTGELFF.

The rearrangement joins TRBV5-1 to TRBJ1-2; TRBD1 matches at 7 bases. The germline CDR1 and CDR2 sequences are SGHRS and YFSETQ. V was pared by 3 bases and J by 1 base, with 9 bases of the junction left unmatched. The CDR3 is 16 residues long. The CDR3 sequence is CASSYRQGYSNYGYTF. In DNA, the CDR3 is TGCGCCAGCAGCTACCGACAGGGTTACAGTAACTATGGCTACACCTTC.

V and J are TRBV7-8 and TRBJ2-2, with D tentatively TRBD1 (5 bases). Germline-derived CDR1 and CDR2 are SGHVS and FQNEAQ. The CDR3 is 14 residues long. V was clipped by 5 bases and J by 0 bases, with 7 bases between them. The CDR3: CASSRQSNTGELFF. For the CDR3, the DNA is TGTGCCAGCAGCCGACAGTCGAACACCGGGGAGCTGTTTTTT.

This clone was observed a handful of times. This sequence joins TRBV2 and TRBJ1-4, with 7 bases lining up with TRBD1. Germline CDR1 SNHLY, CDR2 FYNNEI. This CDR3 has 13 amino acids. The V gene end was trimmed by 7 bases and the J gene end by 7 bases; junction bases not matched to a gene: 6. As DNA, the CDR3 is TGTGCCAGCACTGGACAGGTCTTTGAAAAACTGTTTTTT. It specifies CASTGQVFEKLFF.

V gene TRBV4-3 combines with J gene TRBJ1-5; D is undetermined. CDR3 length: 14 amino acids. Germline V CDR1 and CDR2: LGHNA, YSLEER. V dropped 0 bases and J dropped 4 bases, with 7 bases sitting between them. CDR3 nucleotides: TGCGCCAGCAGCCAAGATAGGGTTAATCAGCCCCAGCATTTT. This translates into CASSQDRVNQPQHF.

V gene TRBV18 combines with J gene TRBJ1-1, with 7 bases matching TRBD1. The CDR3 covers 13 residues. Germline lookup yields CDR1 KGHSH and CDR2 LQKENI. V gave up 3 bases and J gave up 5 bases; unmatched junction bases: 3. The CDR3 DNA reads TGTGCCAGCTCACCCGACAGGGTGACTGAAGCTTTCTTT. Its protein is CASSPDRVTEAFF.

The chain carries TRBV5-1 and TRBJ1-3; TRBD1 is a possible D gene (5 bases). Per the germline V gene, CDR1 is SGHRS and CDR2 is YFSETQ. This CDR3 is 15 amino acids long. Trimming pared 3 bases from V and 0 bases from J, leaving 10 bases between. The CDR3 here is CASSSGFGSGNTIYF. CDR3 in DNA: TGCGCCAGCAGCTCAGGGTTCGGCTCTGGAAACACCATATATTTT.

CDR3 amino acids: CALKAVRMNTEAFF. Written as DNA, the CDR3 is TGTGCCCTCAAAGCTGTACGCATGAACACTGAAGCTTTCTTT. The V and J genes are TRBV28 and TRBJ1-1; unclear D gene. V was cut by 11 bases and J by 0 bases, with 16 bases left in between. In germline, CDR1 is MDHEN, CDR2 SYDVKM. The CDR3 extends over 14 amino acids.

The chain employs TRBV19 and TRBJ1-4; 10 positions agree with TRBD1. Germline V gene sequence: CDR1 LNHDA, CDR2 SQIVND (reference sequence). The CDR3 has 16 residues. Trimming removed 4 bases from V and 8 bases from J; junction bases left unmatched: 10. The CDR3 nucleotides are TGTGCCAGTAGTACAATCGACAGGGGGCAGAAGGAAAAACTGTTTTTT. The encoded protein is CASSTIDRGQKEKLFF. The variable domain in full, with the rest retrieved from reference TRBV19 and TRBJ1-4, is DGGITQSPKYLFRKEGQNVTLSCEQNLNHDAMYWYRQDPGQGLRLIYYSQIVNDFQKGDIAEGYSVSREKKESFPLTVTSAQKNPTAFYLCASSTIDRGQKEKLFFGSGTQLSVL.

The sample holds a few counts of this clone. The chain employs TRBV2 and TRBJ2-2, with 12 bases fitting TRBD2. Germline CDR1 reads SNHLY; CDR2 reads FYNNEI. CDR3 length equals 16 residues. After removal of 5 bases from V and 4 bases from J, the junction contained 5 bases not matched to a gene. CDR3 nucleotide sequence: TGTGCCAGCAGTAGGGGACTAGCGGGCGGCACCGGGGAGCTGTTTTTT. It yields the protein CASSRGLAGGTGELFF.

This chain uses TRBV10-3 with TRBJ2-1; a possible D gene is TRBD2 (6 bases). The CDR3 spans 17 residues. V lost 3 bases and J 6 bases, leaving 21 bases between the germline ends. Germline-derived CDR1 and CDR2 are ENHRY and SYGVKD. CDR3 nucleotides: TGTGCCATCAGTGACGGAGGGGTCGCGATGCGGGCCAATGAGCAGTTCTTC. This codes for CAISDGGVAMRANEQFF.

The chain carries TRBV5-6 and TRBJ1-4; possibly TRBD1 for D (6 bases). V dropped 4 bases and J dropped 6 bases, with 16 bases sitting between them. The CDR3 sequence is 15 residues long. Germline lookup yields CDR1 SGHDT and CDR2 YYEEEE. The CDR3 spells CASSIGQRIYEKLFF. The CDR3 region has the DNA TGTGCCAGCAGCATCGGACAGCGCATTTATGAAAAACTGTTTTTT.

The chain combines TRBV5-6 with TRBJ1-6, with a possible D match to TRBD1 (5 bases). The CDR3 is 14 residues long. Germline values: CDR1 SGHDT, CDR2 YYEEEE. V lost 4 bases, J lost 6 bases, and 11 bases lay in between. CDR3 in amino acids: CASSREGLNSPLHF. CDR3 DNA: TGTGCCAGCAGCCGGGAGGGACTTAATTCACCCCTCCACTTT.

The V gene is TRBV2, the J gene TRBJ2-7; D may correspond to TRBD1 or TRBD2 (5 bases each). The CDR3 loop spans 13 amino acids. Germline V CDR1 and CDR2: SNHLY, FYNNEI. Deletions cut 7 bases from V and 7 bases from J, with 17 bases between. In DNA, the CDR3 is TGTGCCAGCATCGGGGTGGCAGGGCGGGAGCAGTACTTC. Protein sequence: CASIGVAGREQYF.

The rearrangement uses TRBV7-2 and TRBJ1-5, with D perhaps matching TRBD1 (6 bases). This CDR3 is built from 11 residues. Looked up from germline, CDR1 is SGHTA and CDR2 is FQGNSA. Between the trimmed V and J ends, which lost 8 bases and 12 bases, there was a span of 14 bases. CDR3 residues: CASGGQGGQHF. The CDR3 nucleotides read TGTGCCAGCGGAGGACAAGGGGGCCAGCATTTT.

V and J are TRBV28 and TRBJ2-1; D unresolved. Trimming left V 6 bases short and J 0 bases short, with 12 bases between. CDR1 is MDHEN and CDR2 is SYDVKM in the germline V gene. The CDR3 is 15 residues long. In DNA, the CDR3 is TGTGCCAGCAGGAGGACGTCAAGCTCCTACAATGAGCAGTTCTTC. Translation gives CASRRTSSSYNEQFF.

By sample fraction, this clone is medium-sized (0.01 to 0.1%). The V call is TRBV15, the J call TRBJ1-5; D perhaps matches TRBD1 (5 bases). Trimming removed 0 bases at V and 6 bases at J, with 12 bases between. The length of the CDR3 is 15 residues. Looked up from germline, CDR1 is LNHNV and CDR2 is YYDKDF (reference sequence). Written as DNA, the CDR3 is TGTGCCACCAGCAGAGATAGCACCGGGGGTCAGCCCCAGCATTTT. As protein: CATSRDSTGGQPQHF.

This chain uses TRBV11-3 with TRBJ2-3; 10 nucleotides match TRBD2. V was pared by 2 bases and J by 1 base, with 3 bases of the junction left unmatched. The CDR3 totals 16 residues. Germline V CDR1 and CDR2: SGHNT, YENEEA. CDR3 in DNA: TGTGCCAGCAGCTTATTTAGCGGGGGGCGCACAGATACGCAGTATTTT. It encodes CASSLFSGGRTDTQYF. Using reference TRBV11-3 and TRBJ2-3 for the parts outside the CDR3, the full variable domain is EAGVVQSPRYKIIEKKQPVAFWCNPISGHNTLYWYLQNLGQGPELLIRYENEEAVDDSQLPKDRFSAERLKGVDSTLKIQPAELGDSAVYLCASSLFSGGRTDTQYFGPGTRLTVL.

This clone was seen a handful of times. The V and J genes are TRBV7-8 and TRBJ1-5, with 7 bases aligning to TRBD1. With 3 bases clipped from V and 5 bases from J, the junction kept 7 bases outside the gene matches. The germline V gene has CDR1 SGHVS and CDR2 FQNEAQ. The CDR3 covers 15 residues. CDR3 bases: TGTGCCAGCAGCTTCCAGGGACAGCGAGATCAGCCCCAGCATTTT. It specifies CASSFQGQRDQPQHF.

This clone was counted a few times. The J gene is TRBJ2-2, the V gene TRBV6-5; tentatively, D is TRBD2 (5 bases). Trimming took off 2 bases at V and 4 bases at J, with 14 bases between the two ends. Germline lookup yields CDR1 MNHEY and CDR2 SVGAGI. This CDR3 contains 16 residues. CDR3: CASSYEAPGGTGELFF. The CDR3 nucleotides read TGTGCCAGCAGTTACGAGGCTCCAGGAGGCACCGGGGAGCTGTTTTTT.

The chain is built from TRBV19 and TRBJ2-2; 9 nucleotides line up with TRBD2. CDR1 and CDR2 from the germline V gene are LNHDA and SQIVND (reference sequence). After removal of 7 bases from V and 1 base from J, the junction contained 1 base not matched to a gene. The CDR3 is made up of 14 amino acids. The CDR3 protein is CASTSGENTGELFF. CDR3 nucleotides: TGTGCCAGTACTAGCGGGGAGAACACCGGGGAGCTGTTTTTT.

The chain links TRBV9 to TRBJ1-1; D is perhaps TRBD1 (5 bases). Per the germline V gene, CDR1 is SGDLS and CDR2 is YYNGEE. V was clipped by 4 bases and J by 3 bases, with 10 bases between them. This CDR3 spans 13 amino acids. CDR3 sequence reads: CASSSTGYTEAFF. CDR3 nucleotides: TGTGCCAGCAGCTCCACAGGTTACACTGAAGCTTTCTTT.

The CDR3 loop is CASSVLSGANVLTF. CDR3 in DNA: TGTGCCAGCAGTGTACTCTCTGGGGCCAACGTCCTGACTTTC. V usage is TRBV6-4 and J usage is TRBJ2-6; D not resolved. Trimming pared 4 bases from V and 0 bases from J, leaving 4 bases between. Germline CDR1 is MRHNA and CDR2 is SNTAGT. The CDR3 has 14 residues.

The rearrangement uses TRBV19 and TRBJ1-4; 11 bases align to TRBD1. Germline-derived CDR1 and CDR2 are LNHDA and SQIVND (reference sequence). Trimming at V came to 3 bases and at J to 9 bases, leaving 9 bases not matched to a gene. This CDR3 contains 16 residues. CDR3 coding DNA: TGTGCCAGTAGTATTTCAAGGGACAGGGGGGGAAAAAAACTGTTTTTT. Residues: CASSISRDRGGKKLFF.

This chain uses TRBV11-3 with TRBJ1-1, with unresolved D. The length of the CDR3 is 15 residues. The V and J ends lost 7 bases and 1 base respectively, with 16 bases between them. The germline V gene has CDR1 SGHNT and CDR2 YENEEA. CDR3 in amino acids: CASTPRILANTEAFF. CDR3 DNA: TGTGCCAGCACCCCCAGGATTTTAGCGAACACTGAAGCTTTCTTT.